These T cell receptor beta chains were read from a single sample in a study of read filtering for tumor transcriptome and immune sequencing. TCRdb redid the calling of the reads with MiXCR, one entry per CDR3 protein. The repertoire holds over 45,000 distinct CDR3 sequences, more than 10% seen once, with more than 12% in the top ten. The source material was a population of CD138-negative cells sorted from bone marrow. Source of these receptors: a donor aged 40 or older with multiple myeloma. The CDR3 runs from the conserved cysteine through the conserved F or W. D genes are given only for firm matches. Only part of the rows carry a size: once, few, many, or a class if the clone is expanded.

D	size	J	V	CDR3	DNA
NA	many	TRBJ1-1	TRBV6-2/TRBV6-3	CASISRQDEAFF	TGTGCCAGCATATCCCGACAGGATGAAGCTTTCTTT
NA	few	TRBJ2-1	TRBV4-2	CASSPPPKRTRGRNEQFF	TGTGCCAGCAGCCCACCCCCGAAAAGGACTCGTGGGCGCAATGAGCAGTTCTTC
NA	many	TRBJ2-1	TRBV9	CASSVVPGARANEQFF	TGTGCCAGCAGCGTAGTTCCGGGGGCAAGGGCCAATGAGCAGTTCTTC
NA	many	TRBJ2-2	TRBV20-1	CSARDLGSDTGELFF	TGCAGTGCTAGAGATTTAGGCAGTGACACCGGGGAGCTGTTTTTT
NA	many	TRBJ1-6	TRBV11-2	CASSPRIRGGSYNSPLHF	TGTGCCAGCAGCCCAAGGATCAGGGGCGGCTCCTATAATTCACCCCTCCACTTT
NA	many	TRBJ2-1	TRBV20-1	CSARDLETTSRQQFF	TGCAGTGCTAGAGATCTGGAGACTACGTCGAGGCAGCAGTTCTTC
NA	many	TRBJ2-5	TRBV7-3	CASSRTYQETQYF	TGTGCCAGCAGTAGGACTTACCAAGAGACCCAGTACTTC
TRBD2	many	TRBJ2-7	TRBV5-1	CAGSPIAGGAYEQYF	TGCGCCGGCAGCCCTATAGCGGGAGGGGCCTACGAGCAGTACTTC
TRBD1	many	TRBJ2-3	TRBV20-1	CSARSTPGQGTDTQYF	TGCAGTGCTAGGTCGACTCCGGGACAGGGAACGGATACGCAGTATTTT
NA	many	TRBJ2-2	TRBV27	CASSPRLGASGELFF	TGTGCCAGCAGTCCAAGGTTGGGGGCGAGCGGGGAGCTGTTTTTT
NA	many	TRBJ2-7	TRBV5-1	CASSVERSSYEQYF	TGCGCCAGCAGCGTGGAAAGGAGCTCCTACGAGCAGTACTTC
NA	many	TRBJ2-6	TRBV19	CASRSGGANVLTF	TGTGCCAGCCGCAGCGGGGGGGCCAACGTCCTGACTTTC
NA	few	TRBJ2-1	TRBV4-2	CASSQDPGLSLGDNEQFF	TGTGCCAGCAGCCAAGATCCTGGACTATCCCTTGGAGACAATGAGCAGTTCTTC
NA	few	TRBJ2-1	TRBV20-1	CSAFTGKVYNEQFF	TGCAGTGCTTTTACGGGGAAGGTATACAATGAGCAGTTCTTC
NA	many	TRBJ1-1	TRBV29-1	CSAQKGLGTEAFF	TGCAGCGCCCAGAAAGGGCTCGGCACTGAAGCTTTCTTT
TRBD2	NA	TRBJ2-1	TRBV20-1	CSAQQIVGGPLPYNEQFF	TGCAGTGCCCAGCAAATAGTGGGAGGGCCGTTGCCCTACAATGAGCAGTTCTTC